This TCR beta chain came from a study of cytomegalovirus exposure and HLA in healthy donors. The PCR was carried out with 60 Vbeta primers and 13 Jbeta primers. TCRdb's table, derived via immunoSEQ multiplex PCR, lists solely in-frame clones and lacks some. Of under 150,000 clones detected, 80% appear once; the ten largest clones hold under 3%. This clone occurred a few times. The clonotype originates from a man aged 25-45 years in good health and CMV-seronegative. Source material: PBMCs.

The CDR3 protein is CASTLGGITEAFF. Here the CDR3 DNA reads TGTGCCAGTACCCTTGGAGGGATCACTGAAGCTTTCTTT. The chain recombines TRBV19 with TRBJ1-1, with D uncertain. The CDR3 extends over 13 amino acids. Germline assignment: CDR1 LNHDA and CDR2 SQIVND (reference sequence). V was pared by 7 bases and J by 4 bases, with 13 bases between.